The clone carrying this T cell receptor beta chain turned up a few times. No antigen is known for it. This record comes from a study of T-cell memory formation after mild COVID-19. For the study at large: Each donor largely had its own TCR clusters. Study conclusions and caveats: Researchers report contracting CD4+ clones mostly in CM and EM, with CD8+ clones in EMRA. Nothing showed for sure that second-wave clones peaking on day 37 were SARS-CoV-2 specific.

The CDR3 runs to 17 residues. Trimming took off 1 base at V and 4 bases at J, with 16 bases between the two ends. Germline V gene data show CDR1 as SEHNR and CDR2 as FQNEAQ (reference sequence). A 5'RACE reaction primed in the constant segment made cDNA libraries of TCR alpha and TCR beta, and these carried sample barcodes and UMIs. TCRdb reanalysed the 5' RACE reads using MiXCR and keeps one entry per CDR3 protein. Of roughly 100,000 distinct CDR3 sequences in the sample, about an eighth are singletons; the top ten hold around 27%. This sequence originates from an adult woman who had mild COVID-19 (a few samples of this study predate the infection). Cell type and time point are not known. This chain uses TRBV7-9 with TRBJ2-2; D not resolved. The sample was PBMCs or a T cell subset sorted from them (not recorded which). The DNA for the CDR3 is TGTGCCAGCAGCTTAGAGGGCCGGCTCCGCAGCACCGGGGAGCTGTTTTTT. It specifies CASSLEGRLRSTGELFF.